Below, 26 T cell receptor beta chains from the same sample are listed, as sequenced in a study of T cell responses to AZD1222 COVID-19 vaccine. This table comes from immunoSEQ multiplex PCR, and its TCRdb copy is limited to in-frame clones, with some not included. The sample holds around 130,000 clones, 70% to 90% seen once. Specimen: peripheral blood, collected 28 days after the second AZD1222 dose. These receptors were obtained from an adult who received the AZD1222 COVID-19 vaccine.

The rearrangement joins TRBV7-9 to TRBJ2-1; weak D call: TRBD1 (5 bases). V lost 6 bases to trimming and J lost 2 bases, with 14 bases between them. The CDR3 is 15 residues long. Germline V CDR1 and CDR2: SEHNR, FQNEAQ (reference sequence). The DNA for the CDR3 is TGTGCCAGCAGTTTTAACAGGAGACCCTACAATGAGCAGTTCTTC. This codes for CASSFNRRPYNEQFF.

The chain has TRBV24-1 and TRBJ1-4; D is unresolved. Per germline, CDR1 KGHDR and CDR2 SFDVKD. This CDR3 region has 15 residues. The germline V and J ends were trimmed by 3 bases and 0 bases, with 7 bases remaining between them. The CDR3 is CATSDAGSTNEKLFF. The CDR3 DNA sequence: TGTGCCACCAGTGATGCGGGTTCAACTAATGAAAAACTGTTTTTT.

This CDR3 reads CASSLMGGQAEPQHF. The CDR3 nucleotides are TGTGCCAGCAGCTTAATGGGCGGGCAGGCGGAGCCCCAGCATTTT. The chain is built from TRBV7-2 and TRBJ1-5; no firm D call. V lost 2 bases, J lost 8 bases, and 16 bases lay in between. The germline V gene encodes CDR1 SGHTA and CDR2 FQGNSA. The CDR3 runs 15 residues.

J is TRBJ1-2 and V is TRBV28; D is unclear. Germline V gene sequence: CDR1 MDHEN, CDR2 SYDVKM. Trimming removed 1 base at V and 3 bases at J, with 6 bases between. This CDR3 comprises 13 residues. CDR3 region: CASSLSDDYGYTF. The CDR3 nucleotides are TGTGCCAGCAGTTTATCAGATGACTATGGCTACACCTTC.

V is TRBV2 and J is TRBJ2-3; D may be TRBD1 (5 bases). The V and J ends lost 7 bases and 5 bases respectively, with 16 bases between them. In germline, CDR1 is SNHLY, CDR2 FYNNEI. The CDR3 is made up of 14 amino acids. The CDR3 loop is CASTPGRVKDTQYF. DNA for the CDR3: TGTGCCAGCACCCCGGGCAGGGTTAAAGATACGCAGTATTTT.

V is TRBV18 and J is TRBJ1-5; 11 bases fit TRBD1. Looked up from germline, CDR1 is KGHSH and CDR2 is LQKENI. V shed 4 bases, J shed 7 bases, and the junction held 9 bases outside the gene matches. The CDR3 runs to 16 residues. CDR3 sequence: CASSRARTGGEQPQHF. CDR3 DNA: TGTGCCAGCTCACGGGCCAGGACAGGGGGCGAGCAGCCCCAGCATTTT.

The J gene is TRBJ1-3, the V gene TRBV19; D unclear. Trimming pared 2 bases from V and 7 bases from J, leaving 3 bases between. Germline V CDR1 and CDR2: LNHDA, SQIVND (reference sequence). The CDR3 is 11 amino acids. The CDR3 sequence is CASSISNTIYF. The DNA for the CDR3 is TGTGCCAGTAGTATATCGAACACCATATATTTT. The variable domain in full, completed from reference TRBV19 and TRBJ1-3, reads DGGITQSPKYLFRKEGQNVTLSCEQNLNHDAMYWYRQDPGQGLRLIYYSQIVNDFQKGDIAEGYSVSREKKESFPLTVTSAQKNPTAFYLCASSISNTIYFGEGSWLTVV.

The CDR3 region has the DNA TGTGCCAGCAGCCCCAGGTCCCCTCCGTACAATGAGCAGTTCTTC. Encoded protein: CASSPRSPPYNEQFF. The chain links TRBV9 to TRBJ2-1, with D uncertain. Germline lookup yields CDR1 SGDLS and CDR2 YYNGEE. The length of the CDR3 is 15 residues. Trimming left V 4 bases short and J 4 bases short, with 15 bases between.

V is TRBV10-2 and J is TRBJ2-7, with unresolved D. Germline values: CDR1 WSHSY, CDR2 SAAADI. V was trimmed by 7 bases and J by 2 bases, leaving 12 bases between them. The CDR3 loop spans 13 amino acids. CDR3 amino acids: CASTVGSTYEQYF. Here the CDR3 DNA reads TGCGCCAGCACGGTCGGCAGTACCTACGAGCAGTACTTC.

The V gene is TRBV6-1, the J gene TRBJ2-7; 7 bases are a match to TRBD2. Germline assignment: CDR1 MNHNS and CDR2 SASEGT. V lost 0 bases, J lost 3 bases, and 5 bases stayed unmatched. The CDR3 extends over 15 amino acids. The CDR3 is CASSEAGGGSYEQYF. As DNA, the CDR3 is TGTGCCAGCAGTGAAGCTGGGGGGGGGAGCTACGAGCAGTACTTC.

The chain couples TRBV15 to TRBJ1-6; no clear D gene. The CDR3 is 14 residues long. V lost 0 bases and J 7 bases, leaving 7 bases between the germline ends. CDR1 LNHNV and CDR2 YYDKDF come from the germline V gene (reference sequence). The CDR3 DNA sequence: TGTGCCACCAGCAGAGATAATGGGAATTCACCCCTCCACTTT. It specifies CATSRDNGNSPLHF. The whole variable domain, remainder taken from reference TRBV15 and TRBJ1-6, is DAMVIQNPRYQVTQFGKPVTLSCSQTLNHNVMYWYQQKSSQAPKLLFHYYDKDFNNEADTPDNFQSRRPNTSFCFLDIRSPGLGDTAMYLCATSRDNGNSPLHFGNGTRLTVT.

This sequence joins TRBV5-4 and TRBJ2-5; no definite D call. The CDR3 extends over 14 amino acids. V was clipped by 3 bases and J by 2 bases, with 11 bases between them. Looked up from germline, CDR1 is SGHNT and CDR2 is YYREEE (reference sequence). The CDR3 sequence: CASSSRLVQETQYF. Written as DNA, the CDR3 is TGTGCCAGCAGCTCCAGACTGGTACAAGAGACCCAGTACTTC.

The chain joins TRBV14 to TRBJ1-4; no clear D gene. The CDR3 sequence is 12 residues long. CDR1 and CDR2 from the germline V gene are SGHDN and FVKESK. V was cut by 0 bases and J by 5 bases, with 1 base left in between. The CDR3 nucleotides are TGTGCCAGCAGCCAAGAAAATGAAAAACTGTTTTTT. It is translated as CASSQENEKLFF.

The rearrangement joins TRBV19 to TRBJ2-1; TRBD1 matches at 11 bases. From germline, CDR1 is LNHDA and CDR2 SQIVND (reference sequence). This CDR3 has 15 amino acids. The V and J ends lost 3 bases and 7 bases, in that order; junction bases with no gene match: 5. For the CDR3, the DNA is TGTGCCAGTAGTATCCAAGGACAGGGGGCGAATGAGCAGTTCTTC. Translated: CASSIQGQGANEQFF.

The J gene is TRBJ2-1, the V gene TRBV10-2, with TRBD2 identical over 8 bases. V lost 5 bases and J lost 0; bases outside the gene matches: 3. The germline V gene encodes CDR1 WSHSY and CDR2 SAAADI. The CDR3 is 15 amino acids. As DNA, the CDR3 is TGCGCCAGCAGTTATAGCGGGGCCTCCTACAATGAGCAGTTCTTC. Residues: CASSYSGASYNEQFF.

Only one count was recorded for this clone. The rearrangement uses TRBV2 and TRBJ1-1, with D hard to call. Trimming left V 1 base short and J 4 bases short, with 7 bases between. This CDR3 has 13 residues. In germline, CDR1 is SNHLY, CDR2 FYNNEI. The CDR3 DNA reads as TGTGCCAGCAGTGAAGACACTTTCACTGAAGCTTTCTTT. Translated, it gives CASSEDTFTEAFF.

The chain carries TRBV18 and TRBJ2-5, with D perhaps TRBD2 (5 bases). Trimming took off 3 bases at V and 1 base at J, with 9 bases between the two ends. The CDR3 has 14 amino acids. Germline CDR1 reads KGHSH; CDR2 reads LQKENI. CDR3 DNA: TGTGCCAGCTCACCTCGGGGAACCCAAGAGACCCAGTACTTC. Translation gives CASSPRGTQETQYF.

The chain links TRBV7-8 to TRBJ2-7; D might be TRBD1 (6 bases). Germline V gene data show CDR1 as SGHVS and CDR2 as FQNEAQ. V was trimmed by 5 bases and J by 2 bases, leaving 13 bases between them. CDR3 length: 14 amino acids. CDR3 sequence (DNA): TGTGCCAGCAGCACGGACAGACCTCCCTACGAGCAGTACTTC. This gives the protein CASSTDRPPYEQYF.

This clone was counted a single time. The chain uses TRBV5-1 and TRBJ2-7; no clear D. Germline CDR1 is SGHRS and CDR2 is YFSETQ. This CDR3 contains 14 residues. With 3 bases removed from V and 2 bases from J, the gap between germline ends came to 12 bases. This CDR3 reads CASSSFDIPYEQYF. The CDR3 region has the DNA TGCGCCAGCAGCTCATTTGACATCCCCTACGAGCAGTACTTC.

This clone has only a few counts. The chain couples TRBV5-1 to TRBJ2-7; the D is unclear. Germline CDR1 is SGHRS and CDR2 is YFSETQ. V was pared by 0 bases and J by 1 base, with 8 bases between. This CDR3 region has 14 residues. The CDR3 nucleotides read TGCGCCAGCAGCTTGGATCCAGCTTCCTACGAGCAGTACTTC. It translates to CASSLDPASYEQYF.

Comment on this clone: This specimen includes other DNA sequences encoding the same CDR3. CDR3 in amino acids: CASSYSRVGNQPQHF. In nucleotides, the CDR3 is TGTGCCAGCAGTTACTCTAGGGTGGGCAATCAGCCCCAGCATTTT. This chain uses TRBV6-5 with TRBJ1-5; D uncertain. V lost 0 bases to trimming and J lost 2 bases, with 8 bases between them. Per the germline V gene, CDR1 is MNHEY and CDR2 is SVGAGI. The CDR3 is 15 amino acids.

The chain is built from TRBV15 and TRBJ2-2; D remains ambiguous. CDR1 LNHNV and CDR2 YYDKDF come from the germline V gene (reference sequence). Trimming cost V 0 bases and J 4 bases, with 9 bases left between them. This CDR3 has 15 residues. Written as DNA, the CDR3 is TGTGCCACCAGCAGAGATTGGAGCGTCACCGGGGAGCTGTTTTTT. Translation gives CATSRDWSVTGELFF.

As for this clone: The junction departs from the called germline gene at one end, perhaps through a read error. V gene TRBV7-7 combines with J gene TRBJ2-7; no firm D call. This CDR3 has 12 amino acids. Germline values: CDR1 SSHAT, CDR2 FNYEAQ (reference sequence). The CDR3: CASSPNSHEQYF. For the CDR3, the DNA is TGTGCTAGCAGCCCAAATTCCCACGAGCAGTACTTC.

Here the CDR3 DNA reads TGTGCCAGCAGTTTAGCGACAGGGGGCAATGAGCAGTTCTTC. It translates to CASSLATGGNEQFF. This chain links TRBV28 with TRBJ2-1, with 9 bases matching TRBD1. From germline, CDR1 is MDHEN and CDR2 SYDVKM. The CDR3 contains 14 residues. The trim removed 2 bases at V and 6 bases at J, leaving 2 bases unmatched.

The chain links TRBV27 to TRBJ2-1, with 11 positions matching TRBD2. The CDR3 loop spans 18 amino acids. Trimming removed 3 bases from V and 6 bases from J; junction bases left unmatched: 13. The germline V gene has CDR1 MNHEY and CDR2 SMNVEV (reference sequence). CDR3 sequence (DNA): TGTGCCAGCAGTTTTTTCTTCGGGACTAGCGGCGATATCAATGAGCAGTTCTTC. Translated: CASSFFFGTSGDINEQFF.

The rearrangement uses TRBV5-1 and TRBJ2-1; D call uncertain. The CDR3 runs 15 residues. Trimming left V 1 base short and J 7 bases short, with 15 bases between. CDR1 and CDR2 (germline): SGHRS, YFSETQ. The CDR3: CASSLSPGAMNEQFF. The CDR3 DNA sequence: TGCGCCAGCAGCTTGTCCCCCGGAGCGATGAATGAGCAGTTCTTC. The variable domain in full, completed from reference TRBV5-1 and TRBJ2-1, reads KAGVTQTPRYLIKTRGQQVTLSCSPISGHRSVSWYQQTPGQGLQFLFEYFSETQRNKGNFPGRFSGRQFSNSRSEMNVSTLELGDSALYLCASSLSPGAMNEQFFGPGTRLTVL.